This T cell receptor (beta chain) stems from a study of cytomegalovirus exposure and HLA in healthy donors. V was cut by 4 bases and J by 4 bases, with 14 bases left in between. CDR1 and CDR2 (germline): SGHAT, FQNNGV. The CDR3 runs to 15 residues. Only one count was recorded for this clone. Its antigen is as yet unknown. General study points: Among CMV-associated TCR beta chains, most appeared HLA-restricted in a later analysis. In a later analysis, an Asian-associated ancestry cluster reportedly showed fewer N-insertions than the roughly 730-donor mean.

60 Vbeta and 13 Jbeta primers were used in PCR. TCRdb's table, derived via immunoSEQ multiplex PCR, lists solely in-frame clones and lacks some. The repertoire consists of 170,000 or so clones, with about 73% occurring once and the leading ten covering about 12%. The TCR sequence derives from a woman aged 45-65 years in good health and CMV-seropositive. This chain joins TRBV11-2 and TRBJ2-1; a possible D gene is TRBD1 (6 bases). Input material: PBMCs. The CDR3 region is CASSSYEQGYNEQFF. DNA for the CDR3: TGTGCCAGCAGCTCATACGAACAGGGTTACAATGAGCAGTTCTTC.